Following are 10 T cell receptor beta chains from one sample sequenced in a study of T-cell reconstitution after alpha-beta-depleted transplantation in children. Preparation of the TCRbeta library used unique molecular identifiers. One entry per CDR3 protein results from TCRdb running MiXCR on the PCR reads. This sample has about 980,000 distinct CDR3 sequences, with under 30% found just once. The source was PBMCs, mostly from graft donor cells, collected 360 days after TCRalphabeta/CD19-depleted stem cell transplant. These receptors originate from a boy under two years old who had a stem cell transplant for SCID, so the T cells may come from the graft donor.

This clonotype showed up many times. The chain couples TRBV18 to TRBJ2-1, with D maybe TRBD1 (6 bases). The germline V gene has CDR1 KGHSH and CDR2 LQKENI. V was pared by 5 bases and J by 6 bases, with 11 bases between. The CDR3 is made up of 13 amino acids. The CDR3 spells CASSVQGPNEQFF. CDR3 nucleotide sequence: TGTGCCAGCTCAGTACAGGGCCCCAATGAGCAGTTCTTC.

This clonotype has only a few counts. V and J are TRBV11-2 and TRBJ2-5; the match to TRBD2 covers 12 bases. The germline CDR1 and CDR2 sequences are SGHAT and FQNNGV. The J segment lost 3 bases and the V segment lost 6 bases, leaving 14 bases of the junction unmatched. This CDR3 region has 18 residues. Here the CDR3 reads CASRFWRASGGGKETQYF. DNA of the CDR3: TGTGCCAGCAGATTCTGGAGGGCTAGCGGGGGGGGTAAAGAGACCCAGTACTTC.

This clonotype was seen more than once but under ten times. In nucleotides, the CDR3 is TGTGCCAGCAGGGGTACTAACGGTACTAACTATGGCTACACCTTC. Amino acid sequence: CASRGTNGTNYGYTF. The chain employs TRBV7-2 and TRBJ1-2; no clear D gene. The CDR3 runs to 15 residues. Germline CDR1 reads SGHTA; CDR2 reads FQGNSA. V was clipped by 6 bases and J by 0 bases, with 14 bases between them.

This clonotype was picked up a small number of times. The rearrangement joins TRBV3-1 to TRBJ1-3; D remains unclear. Germline CDR1 and CDR2: LGHDT and YNNKEL (reference sequence). CDR3 length: 19 amino acids. V lost 0 bases, J lost 2 bases, and 20 bases lay in between. The CDR3, as DNA: TGTGCCAGCAGCCAAGAGTATCCCCCATACAGAAGCACTGGAAACACCATATATTTT. Protein product: CASSQEYPPYRSTGNTIYF.

This clonotype was detected many times. The chain links TRBV12-3 or TRBV12-4 to TRBJ2-3; TRBD1 aligns across 9 bases. The CDR3 sequence is 15 residues long. Losses at the gene ends were 5 bases for V and 5 bases for J; bases not matched to a gene: 8. The CDR3: CASSPHGQGRDTQYF. Here the CDR3 DNA reads TGTGCCAGCAGTCCCCACGGACAGGGGAGAGATACGCAGTATTTT.

V and J are TRBV4-1 and TRBJ2-3; perhaps TRBD1 as D (7 bases). With 1 base removed from V and 10 bases from J, the gap between germline ends came to 12 bases. This CDR3 is built from 13 residues. Germline CDR1 reads MGHRA; CDR2 reads YSYEKL. The CDR3 DNA reads TGCGCCAGCAGCCAAGGGCAGGGGGGCGCGCAGTATTTT. It encodes CASSQGQGGAQYF.

This clonotype was seen a handful of times. The chain carries TRBV5-5 and TRBJ1-5, with 8 bases that match TRBD1. The CDR3 extends over 17 amino acids. Germline assignment: CDR1 SGHKS and CDR2 YYEKEE (reference sequence). J lost 4 bases, V lost 3 bases, and 12 bases had no gene match. For the CDR3, the DNA is TGTGCCAGCAGCTCCCGGTCACGTCAGGGGGCAAATCAGCCCCAGCATTTT. As protein: CASSSRSRQGANQPQHF.

This sequence joins TRBV20-1 and TRBJ2-1; D is unclear. CDR1 DFQATT and CDR2 SNEGSKA come from the germline V gene (reference sequence). Deletions cut 6 bases from V and 0 bases from J, with 15 bases between. CDR3 length equals 15 residues. In nucleotides, the CDR3 is TGCAGTGCAACCACGACGGCCAGCTCCTACAATGAGCAGTTCTTC. This encodes CSATTTASSYNEQFF.

The chain couples TRBV6-5 to TRBJ1-2, with D unresolved. Trimming shortened V by 9 bases and J by 4 bases, and 9 bases separated the two germline ends. CDR1 is MNHEY and CDR2 is SVGAGI in the germline V gene. The CDR3 extends over 11 amino acids. The CDR3 loop reads CASWAAYGYTF. Written as DNA, the CDR3 is TGTGCCAGTTGGGCAGCCTATGGCTACACCTTC.

This clonotype has a handful of counts. This rearrangement joins TRBV11-2 to TRBJ2-2; 11 bases are shared with TRBD2. CDR3 size: 16 residues. V was pared by 2 bases and J by 6 bases, with 5 bases of the junction left unmatched. Germline lookup yields CDR1 SGHAT and CDR2 FQNNGV. Here the CDR3 DNA reads TGTGCCAGCAGCTTACCTGGGACTAGCGGCTCCGGGGAGCTGTTTTTT. Protein product: CASSLPGTSGSGELFF.